The following is a T cell receptor beta chain sequence with its context. Its target is unknown. It was with a sample-barcoded 5' primer and a J-beta primer mix that a second PCR of roughly 7 to 12 cycles was run. One entry per CDR3 protein results from TCRdb running MiXCR on the 5' RACE reads. This sample has hundreds of thousands of distinct CDR3 sequences, with approximately 48% found just once. These data belong to a study of blood T cells in healthy people across ages. General study findings and limits: Reliance upon unsorted PBMCs precluded definitive naive versus antigen-experienced comparison.

CDR1 PRHDT and CDR2 FYEKMQ come from the germline V gene (reference sequence). This CDR3 spans 15 amino acids. Trimming took 2 bases from V and 5 from J, leaving 10 bases between them. Each donor supplied around 9.9 milliliters of peripheral blood. Each sample used at least 6 million PBMCs. V gene TRBV13 combines with J gene TRBJ1-6; perhaps TRBD1 as D (5 bases). This receptor was taken from a man in his 60s in good health. Source material: blood. CDR3 residues: CASSLKTVHNSPLHF. The CDR3 nucleotides read TGTGCCAGCAGCTTAAAGACAGTACATAATTCACCCCTCCACTTT.